This T cell receptor (beta chain) emerged from a study of blood T cell repertoires in COVID-19. Study context: Sites in the United States, Italy and Spain provided acute and convalescent COVID-19 samples.

Authors' methods: Amplification with reference gene primers provided the estimates of nucleated cell counts. Sequenced by immunoSEQ multiplex PCR; TCRdb stores in-frame clones only, minus some. V, J and clone size are those of that table, while D and trimming were read from the DNA. The sample holds about 110,000 clones, approximately 88% seen once. Germline CDR1 reads LGHNT; CDR2 reads FRNRAP. This CDR3 contains 13 residues. After removal of 7 bases from V and 9 bases from J, the junction contained 9 bases not matched to a gene. This chain links TRBV12-5 with TRBJ2-1; 7 bases fit TRBD2. This TCR derives from a human donor in a cohort sampled during active COVID-19. Sequencing was performed on peripheral blood. The CDR3 spells CASAPGAGPEQFF. CDR3 DNA: TGTGCTAGTGCCCCTGGAGCGGGACCTGAGCAGTTCTTC.